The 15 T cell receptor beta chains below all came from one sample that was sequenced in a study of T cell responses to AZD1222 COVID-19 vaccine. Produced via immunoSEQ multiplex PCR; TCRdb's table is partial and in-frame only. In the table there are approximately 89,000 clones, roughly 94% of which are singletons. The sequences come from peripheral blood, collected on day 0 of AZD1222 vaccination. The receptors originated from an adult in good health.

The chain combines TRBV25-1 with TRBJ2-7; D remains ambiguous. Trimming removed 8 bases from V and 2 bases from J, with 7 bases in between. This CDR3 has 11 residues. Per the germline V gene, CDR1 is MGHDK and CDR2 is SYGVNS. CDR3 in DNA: TGTGCCAGCGGGGAACCCTACGAGCAGTACTTC. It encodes CASGEPYEQYF.

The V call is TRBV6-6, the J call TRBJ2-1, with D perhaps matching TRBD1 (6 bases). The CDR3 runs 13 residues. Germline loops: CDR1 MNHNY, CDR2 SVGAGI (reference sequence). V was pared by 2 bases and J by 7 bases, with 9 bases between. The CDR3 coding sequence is TGTGCCAGCAGTTACCTCAGGGGAAATGAGCAGTTCTTC. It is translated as CASSYLRGNEQFF.

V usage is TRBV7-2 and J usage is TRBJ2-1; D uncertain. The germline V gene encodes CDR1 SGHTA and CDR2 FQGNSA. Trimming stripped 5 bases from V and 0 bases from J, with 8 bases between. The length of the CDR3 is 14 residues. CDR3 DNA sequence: TGTGCCAGCAGCCACGCTAGCTCCTACAATGAGCAGTTCTTC. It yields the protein CASSHASSYNEQFF.

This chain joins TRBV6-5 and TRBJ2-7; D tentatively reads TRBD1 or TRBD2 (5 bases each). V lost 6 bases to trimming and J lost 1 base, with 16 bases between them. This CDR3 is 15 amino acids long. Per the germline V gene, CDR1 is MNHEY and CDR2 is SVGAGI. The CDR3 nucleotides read TGTGCCAGCAGCTCCCCCGGGACGGCGTCCTACGAGCAGTACTTC. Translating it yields CASSSPGTASYEQYF.

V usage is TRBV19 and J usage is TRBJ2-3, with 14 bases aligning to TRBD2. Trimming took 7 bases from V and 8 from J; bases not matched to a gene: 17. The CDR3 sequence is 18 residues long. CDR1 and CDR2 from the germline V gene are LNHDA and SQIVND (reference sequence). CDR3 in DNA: TGTGCCAGTAAGGGACTAGCGGGAGTCTCCTTGGGCAGCGGTACGCAGTATTTT. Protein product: CASKGLAGVSLGSGTQYF.

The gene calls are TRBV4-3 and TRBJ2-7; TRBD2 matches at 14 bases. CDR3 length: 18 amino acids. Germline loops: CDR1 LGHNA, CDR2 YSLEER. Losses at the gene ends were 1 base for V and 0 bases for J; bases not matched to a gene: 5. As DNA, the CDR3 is TGCGCCAGCAGCCAAGCTTCGGGGACTAGCGGGAGCTCCTACGAGCAGTACTTC. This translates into CASSQASGTSGSSYEQYF.

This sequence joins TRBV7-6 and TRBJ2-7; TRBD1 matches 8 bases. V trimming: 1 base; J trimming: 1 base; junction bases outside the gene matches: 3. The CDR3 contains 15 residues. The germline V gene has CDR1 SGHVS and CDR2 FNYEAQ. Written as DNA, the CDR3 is TGTGCCAGCAGCTTAGACCAGGGGGCATCCTACGAGCAGTACTTC. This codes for CASSLDQGASYEQYF.

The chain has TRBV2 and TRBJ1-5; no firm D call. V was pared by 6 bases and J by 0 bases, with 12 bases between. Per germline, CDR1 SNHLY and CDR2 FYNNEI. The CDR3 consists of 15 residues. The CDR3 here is CASSAFEDSNQPQHF. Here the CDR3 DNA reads TGTGCCAGCAGCGCCTTTGAAGATAGCAATCAGCCCCAGCATTTT.

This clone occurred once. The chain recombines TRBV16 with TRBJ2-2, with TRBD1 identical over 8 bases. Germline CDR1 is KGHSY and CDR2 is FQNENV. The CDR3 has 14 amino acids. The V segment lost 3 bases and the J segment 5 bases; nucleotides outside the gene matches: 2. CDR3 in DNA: TGTGCCAGCAGCCATCGACAGGGGACCGGGGAGCTGTTTTTT. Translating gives CASSHRQGTGELFF.

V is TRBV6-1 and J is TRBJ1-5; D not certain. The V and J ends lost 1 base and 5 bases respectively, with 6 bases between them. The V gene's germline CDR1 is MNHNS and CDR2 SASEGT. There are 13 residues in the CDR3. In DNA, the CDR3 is TGTGCCAGCAGTGAAGGGATGGATCAGCCCCAGCATTTT. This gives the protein CASSEGMDQPQHF.

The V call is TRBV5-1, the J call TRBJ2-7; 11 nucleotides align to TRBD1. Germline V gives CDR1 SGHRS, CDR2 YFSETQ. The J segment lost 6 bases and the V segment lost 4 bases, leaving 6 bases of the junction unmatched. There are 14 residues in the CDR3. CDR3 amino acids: CASSVTGTGGEQYF. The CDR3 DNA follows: TGCGCCAGCAGCGTTACCGGGACAGGGGGCGAGCAGTACTTC.

CDR3 nucleotide sequence: TGCGCCAGCAGCCAGCTCGGACTGGGCACAGATACGCAGTATTTT. This sequence encodes CASSQLGLGTDTQYF. This chain joins TRBV4-1 and TRBJ2-3; D possibly corresponds to TRBD2 (5 bases). The germline V gene encodes CDR1 MGHRA and CDR2 YSYEKL. The CDR3 extends over 15 amino acids. Trimming shortened V by 3 bases and J by 1 base, and 11 bases separated the two germline ends.

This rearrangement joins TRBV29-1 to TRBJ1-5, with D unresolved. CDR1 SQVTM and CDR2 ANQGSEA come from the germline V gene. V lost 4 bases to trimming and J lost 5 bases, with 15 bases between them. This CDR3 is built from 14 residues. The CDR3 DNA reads TGCAGCGTTGCGGAAGGTGTGGTGGATCAGCCCCAGCATTTT. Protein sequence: CSVAEGVVDQPQHF.

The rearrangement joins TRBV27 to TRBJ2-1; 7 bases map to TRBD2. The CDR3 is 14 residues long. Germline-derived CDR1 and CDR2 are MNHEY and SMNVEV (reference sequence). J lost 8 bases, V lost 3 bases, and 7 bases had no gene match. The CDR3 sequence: CASSLGDYSYEQFF. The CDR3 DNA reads TGTGCCAGCAGTTTGGGGGACTACTCCTATGAGCAGTTCTTC.

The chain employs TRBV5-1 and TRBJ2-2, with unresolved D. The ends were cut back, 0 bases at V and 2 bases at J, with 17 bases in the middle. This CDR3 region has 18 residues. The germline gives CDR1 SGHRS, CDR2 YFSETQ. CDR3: CASSLEGRFGVNTGELFF. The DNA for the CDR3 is TGCGCCAGCAGCTTGGAAGGCAGGTTTGGGGTTAACACCGGGGAGCTGTTTTTT.